The 14 T cell receptor beta chains presented below share a single source sample, sequenced in a study of T cells in localized non-small cell lung cancer. Here immunoSEQ multiplex PCR was the method, and the copy in TCRdb shows in-frame clones only, minus some. The data hold over 25,000 clones, with 78% observed a single time. The starting material was peripheral blood, obtained before any cancer treatment. The receptors derive from an older male donor with stage II squamous cell lung carcinoma.

The V gene is TRBV7-9, the J gene TRBJ1-1; 7 positions agree with TRBD1. The germline V gene has CDR1 SEHNR and CDR2 FQNEAQ (reference sequence). This CDR3 contains 14 residues. J lost 4 bases, V lost 1 base, and 3 bases had no gene match. The CDR3 loop reads CASSLGQGPTEAFF. CDR3 bases: TGTGCCAGCAGCTTAGGACAGGGTCCCACTGAAGCTTTCTTT.

This chain connects TRBV21-1 to TRBJ2-1; the D segment call TRBD1 is taken from the table without a DNA check. TRBV21-1 is recorded as a pseudogene. The length of the CDR3 is 15 residues. For the CDR3, the DNA is TGTGCCAGCAGTCCTCCGGGACAGGATTTCAATGAGCAGTTCTTC. Translating it yields CASSPPGQDFNEQFF.

The chain has TRBV27 and TRBJ1-1, with 7 bases identical to TRBD1. With V trimmed by 2 bases and J by 4 bases, 4 bases remained unmatched. CDR1 and CDR2 (germline): MNHEY, SMNVEV (reference sequence). The CDR3 loop spans 14 amino acids. For the CDR3, the DNA is TGTGCCAGCAGTTTAAGGGGACAGTTCACTGAAGCTTTCTTT. Its translation is CASSLRGQFTEAFF.

CDR3 sequence (DNA): TGTGCCAGTAGTCGTTTGGGGGGCAGGGAGACCCAGTACTTC. Protein: CASSRLGGRETQYF. This chain connects TRBV19 to TRBJ2-5; D may correspond to TRBD1 or TRBD2 (6 bases each). Trimming removed 5 bases at V and 5 bases at J, with 15 bases between. Germline CDR1 and CDR2: LNHDA and SQIVND (reference sequence). There are 14 residues in the CDR3.

The chain carries TRBV10-1 and TRBJ2-5; D may be TRBD1 or TRBD2 (5 bases each). Germline V gene sequence: CDR1 WNHNN, CDR2 SYGVQD (reference sequence). V was clipped by 2 bases and J by 3 bases, with 16 bases between them. This CDR3 comprises 16 residues. The CDR3 reads CASSEGASLQEETQYF. CDR3 coding DNA: TGCGCCAGCAGTGAGGGGGCTAGCCTTCAGGAAGAGACCCAGTACTTC.

This chain connects TRBV6-1 to TRBJ2-3; TRBD2 might be the D (6 bases). This CDR3 spans 18 amino acids. The germline gives CDR1 MNHNS, CDR2 SASEGT. Trimming pared 0 bases from V and 1 base from J, leaving 17 bases between. CDR3 DNA: TGTGCCAGCAGTGAAGCAATACTAGCCCAAGGGGGCACAGATACGCAGTATTTT. Its translation is CASSEAILAQGGTDTQYF.

The chain employs TRBV9 and TRBJ1-6, with D tentatively TRBD1 (6 bases). V was pared by 0 bases and J by 9 bases, with 13 bases between. The germline gives CDR1 SGDLS, CDR2 YYNGEE. The CDR3 is 15 amino acids. CDR3 residues: CASSVGTDPSSPLHF. CDR3 coding DNA: TGTGCCAGCAGCGTAGGGACAGACCCTAGTTCACCCCTCCACTTT.

This clone was detected only once. The rearrangement links TRBV7-9 to TRBJ1-2; D is ambiguous. The V end was cut by 2 bases, the J end by 7 bases, with 5 bases between. Germline V gives CDR1 SEHNR, CDR2 FQNEAQ (reference sequence). The CDR3 has 11 residues. The CDR3 loop reads CASSLTGGYTF. The CDR3 DNA follows: TGTGCCAGCAGCTTAACGGGTGGCTACACCTTC.

V is TRBV29-1 and J is TRBJ1-1; D call uncertain. The ends were cut back, 7 bases at V and 3 bases at J, with 21 bases in the middle. Germline CDR1 is SQVTM and CDR2 is ANQGSEA. The CDR3 runs to 15 residues. CDR3 bases: TGCAGCGCCCTAGCGCACGGACGGCGGGACACTGAAGCTTTCTTT. This codes for CSALAHGRRDTEAFF.

The rearrangement links TRBV6-1 to TRBJ2-1, with D uncertain. V dropped 6 bases and J dropped 1 base, with 7 bases sitting between them. Germline values: CDR1 MNHNS, CDR2 SASEGT. The CDR3 spans 13 residues. Here the CDR3 reads CASSYVSYNEQFF. CDR3 sequence (DNA): TGTGCCAGCAGCTACGTATCCTACAATGAGCAGTTCTTC.

The rearrangement joins TRBV7-9 to TRBJ2-7, with a possible D match to TRBD1 (6 bases). The V gene's germline CDR1 is SEHNR and CDR2 FQNEAQ (reference sequence). The CDR3 totals 13 residues. Trimming shortened V by 2 bases and J by 3 bases, and 8 bases separated the two germline ends. This CDR3 is CASSLPGDYEQYF. As DNA, the CDR3 is TGTGCCAGCAGCTTACCAGGGGACTACGAGCAGTACTTC.

This chain connects TRBV6-1 to TRBJ1-2, with unresolved D. V was cut by 0 bases and J by 3 bases, with 11 bases left in between. In germline, CDR1 is MNHNS, CDR2 SASEGT. This CDR3 contains 15 residues. The DNA of the CDR3 is TGTGCCAGCAGTGAAGCTTCAGGTAGCCACTATGGCTACACCTTC. Amino acids: CASSEASGSHYGYTF.

The table lists this clone with a count of one. This chain links TRBV27 with TRBJ1-1; D remains ambiguous. Germline CDR1 reads MNHEY; CDR2 reads SMNVEV (reference sequence). Between the trimmed V and J ends, which lost 2 bases and 0 bases, there was a span of 7 bases. CDR3 length: 14 amino acids. CDR3 region: CASSLQAMNTEAFF. The CDR3, as DNA: TGTGCCAGCAGTTTACAGGCCATGAACACTGAAGCTTTCTTT.

The rearrangement uses TRBV7-8 and TRBJ1-5; D unresolved. This CDR3 has 12 amino acids. Trimming took off 5 bases at V and 3 bases at J, with 5 bases between the two ends. The germline CDR1 and CDR2 sequences are SGHVS and FQNEAQ. The CDR3 is CASSPTNQPQHF. The CDR3 bases are TGTGCCAGCAGCCCGACCAATCAGCCCCAGCATTTT.